Described below is a single TCR beta chain sequence and its context. What it binds is unknown. CDR3 length: 13 residues. V lost 6 bases, J lost 5 bases, and 10 bases lay in between. The entry originates in a study of T cell responses to AZD1222 COVID-19 vaccine. Profiled with immunoSEQ multiplex PCR; TCRdb holds only in-frame clones, not every one. The table includes about 100,000 clones, 75% to 95% detected once. General study results and limits: Baseline testing showed seropositivity in only a handful of AZD1222 recipients. Females made up more of the donors, who were largely white British, and clonal diversity may have come out too low. Reportedly, nearly half the spike-specific TCRs target unmutated variant regions. Receipt of two AZD1222 doses was followed by a rise in Spike-specific TCR breadth and depth.

The sample in question was peripheral blood, obtained on day 0 of AZD1222 vaccination. The chain combines TRBV12-3 or TRBV12-4 with TRBJ1-4, with D unclear. The TCR sequence derives from an adult in good health. This CDR3 is CASRETLNEKLFF. The CDR3 DNA reads as TGTGCCAGCAGAGAGACACTCAATGAAAAACTGTTTTTT.